Below, 13 T cell receptor beta chains from the same sample are listed, as sequenced in a study of CD8+ T cells in alopecia areata. Extracted RNA was reverse transcribed into cDNA, the sequencing template. Sequencing used immunoSEQ multiplex PCR; TCRdb keeps in-frame clones, though not all of them. Among 150,000 to 200,000 clones, about 62% were seen once, and the ten largest hold 5.5% to 6%. Treatment reported: oral pan-JAK inhibitor, 5-10 mg twice daily. This sample comprised CD4+ T cells sorted from blood, obtained at week 24, from a patient treated with tofacitinib. The receptor source for this set is a human donor with alopecia areata.

This clone turned up a few times. V and J are TRBV7-9 and TRBJ1-5; D gene ambiguous. The germline gives CDR1 SEHNR, CDR2 FQNEAQ (reference sequence). V shed 1 base and J shed 6 bases, with 7 bases lying between them. The CDR3 sequence is 13 residues long. CDR3 amino acids: CASSLGGGQPQHF. CDR3 bases: TGTGCCAGCAGCTTAGGAGGTGGTCAGCCCCAGCATTTT.

The DNA for the CDR3 is TGCAGCGTTCAGTTTCTTGAAGGCTACACCTTC. Translation: CSVQFLEGYTF. The rearrangement joins TRBV29-1 to TRBJ1-2; D is unresolved. Germline assignment: CDR1 SQVTM and CDR2 ANQGSEA. This CDR3 spans 11 amino acids. V was shortened by 5 bases and J by 8 bases, with 12 bases between the two germline ends.

This chain connects TRBV7-3 to TRBJ2-7; TRBD2 matches at 7 bases. The CDR3 is 15 residues long. J gave up 3 bases and V 3 bases, and 8 bases lay outside the gene matches. Germline V gives CDR1 SGHTA, CDR2 FQGTGA. The CDR3 DNA reads as TGTGCCAGCAGCTTGTCCCCAACTAGCGTCTACGAGCAGTACTTC. Amino acids: CASSLSPTSVYEQYF.

V is TRBV5-1 and J is TRBJ1-2, with no clear D. The CDR3 has 13 residues. The V and J ends lost 2 bases and 3 bases respectively, with 8 bases between them. CDR1 is SGHRS and CDR2 is YFSETQ in the germline V gene. CDR3 DNA sequence: TGCGCCAGCAGCTTTGGGTCTGACTATGGCTACACCTTC. Its protein product is CASSFGSDYGYTF. The whole variable domain, remainder taken from reference TRBV5-1 and TRBJ1-2, is KAGVTQTPRYLIKTRGQQVTLSCSPISGHRSVSWYQQTPGQGLQFLFEYFSETQRNKGNFPGRFSGRQFSNSRSEMNVSTLELGDSALYLCASSFGSDYGYTFGSGTRLTVV.

As for this clone: Other nucleotide sequences from this sample produce the same CDR3. The rearrangement joins TRBV29-1 to TRBJ2-7; no clear D gene. This CDR3 is 14 amino acids long. CDR1 SQVTM and CDR2 ANQGSEA come from the germline V gene. Trimming took off 6 bases at V and 0 bases at J, with 15 bases between the two ends. The CDR3: CSVRPARSSYEQYF. CDR3 nucleotides: TGCAGCGTGAGGCCGGCACGGAGCTCCTACGAGCAGTACTTC.

V is TRBV9 and J is TRBJ2-2; 11 bases are a match to TRBD2. The V gene's germline CDR1 is SGDLS and CDR2 YYNGEE. J was trimmed by 6 bases and V by 7 bases; bases with no gene match: 8. The CDR3 spans 15 residues. The CDR3 DNA is TGTGCCAGCGGAATAGCGGGGGGGCCCTCCGGGGAGCTGTTTTTT. Residues: CASGIAGGPSGELFF.

This clone was seen only a few times. V gene TRBV7-9 combines with J gene TRBJ2-2; no firm D call. The CDR3 sequence is 15 residues long. Germline assignment: CDR1 SEHNR and CDR2 FQNEAQ (reference sequence). V lost 0 bases to trimming and J lost 6 bases, with 11 bases between them. Written as DNA, the CDR3 is TGTGCCAGCAGCTTAGCCGGAGCTAGGTCCGGGGAGCTGTTTTTT. Amino acids: CASSLAGARSGELFF.

The chain has TRBV10-3 and TRBJ2-3; D possibly corresponds to TRBD1 (6 bases). This CDR3 is 15 amino acids long. CDR1 is ENHRY, CDR2 SYGVKD, per germline. Between the trimmed V and J ends, which lost 10 bases and 0 bases, there was a span of 17 bases. CDR3 residues: CATSPQGVSTDTQYF. CDR3 nucleotides: TGTGCCACCTCTCCACAGGGTGTTAGCACAGATACGCAGTATTTT.

This clone was picked up one time. The chain uses TRBV4-1 and TRBJ2-3; TRBD2 agrees at 9 bases. Germline CDR1 reads MGHRA; CDR2 reads YSYEKL. With 4 bases clipped from V and 3 bases from J, the junction kept 5 bases outside the gene matches. The CDR3 spans 15 residues. The chain's CDR3 is CASSPNSGGTDTQYF. CDR3 nucleotide sequence: TGCGCCAGCAGCCCCAATAGCGGGGGTACAGATACGCAGTATTTT.

This clone has just a few counts. The chain carries TRBV2 and TRBJ1-4, with 9 bases that match TRBD1. The CDR3 is 14 amino acids. J lost 5 bases, V lost 6 bases, and 4 bases had no gene match. CDR1 is SNHLY, CDR2 FYNNEI, per germline. The CDR3 region is CASSQQGANEKLFF. The DNA of the CDR3 is TGTGCCAGCAGCCAACAGGGGGCAAATGAAAAACTGTTTTTT.

The chain couples TRBV7-9 to TRBJ2-2; 8 bases match TRBD2. CDR1 is SEHNR, CDR2 FQNEAQ, per germline (reference sequence). V gave up 10 bases and J gave up 2 bases; unmatched junction bases: 9. The CDR3 totals 15 residues. CDR3 sequence reads: CAILLGLANTGELFF. In DNA form, the CDR3 reads TGTGCCATCTTATTAGGACTAGCAAACACCGGGGAGCTGTTTTTT.

The chain uses TRBV2 and TRBJ2-1; TRBD2 matches 13 bases. Germline CDR1 and CDR2: SNHLY and FYNNEI. The CDR3 loop spans 18 amino acids. Trimming cost V 8 bases and J 7 bases; bases outside gene matches: 17. The chain's CDR3 is CASADHRLAGGLMNEQFF. CDR3 coding DNA: TGTGCCAGCGCCGACCACAGACTAGCGGGAGGTCTGATGAATGAGCAGTTCTTC.

The chain employs TRBV7-2 and TRBJ1-2; 8 nucleotides align to TRBD1. Trimming took 7 bases from V and 4 from J; bases not matched to a gene: 17. The CDR3 sequence is 17 residues long. Per the germline V gene, CDR1 is SGHTA and CDR2 is FQGNSA. CDR3 sequence: CASTQLPGTGLSYGYTF. The CDR3 region has the DNA TGTGCCAGCACTCAACTCCCCGGGACAGGACTTTCCTATGGCTACACCTTC.